This passage covers 31 T cell receptor beta chains from one sample sequenced in a study of tumor and adjacent non-tumor tissue in lung cancer. This sample's RNA came from whole unsorted tissue. TCRbeta libraries were built with three rounds of nested PCR, modified from ARM-PCR. TCRdb itself ran the multiplex PCR reads through MiXCR, one entry per CDR3 protein. The sample records approximately 140,000 distinct CDR3 sequences, around two thirds being singletons. Specimen: lung tumor tissue. These receptors all stem from a man aged 55-75 years with small cell lung cancer.

This clonotype came up many times. The rearrangement links TRBV6-1 to TRBJ2-7; a possible D gene is TRBD1 (5 bases). V was pared by 7 bases and J by 1 base, with 14 bases between. The CDR3 consists of 14 residues. Germline V CDR1 and CDR2: MNHNS, SASEGT. This CDR3 is CASTKGAGSYEQYF. CDR3 nucleotides: TGTGCCAGCACCAAAGGGGCAGGGTCCTACGAGCAGTACTTC.

V usage is TRBV11-3 and J usage is TRBJ2-5, with 9 bases matching TRBD1. With 5 bases clipped from V and 10 bases from J, the junction kept 14 bases outside the gene matches. The V gene's germline CDR1 is SGHNT and CDR2 YENEEA. CDR3 length equals 15 residues. The CDR3 DNA reads as TGTGCCAGCAGCGCTGACAGGGGGTCCCAAGATTTCCAGTACTTC. Translation: CASSADRGSQDFQYF.

As for this clonotype: Given a much more abundant clone one base away, this may be a read error. Here the CDR3 DNA reads TGTCCCAGCAGCTTAGATCGCGGGAACTACAATGAGCAGTTCTTC. Its protein is CPSSLDRGNYNEQFF. The chain combines TRBV11-2 with TRBJ2-1; TRBD2 is a possible D gene (6 bases). The germline CDR1 and CDR2 sequences are SGHAT and FQNNGV. The CDR3 consists of 15 residues.

A note on this clonotype: The CDR3 does not end in the conserved phenylalanine or tryptophan, so this is likely a read error. The chain has TRBV4-2 and TRBJ2-5; D is possibly TRBD2 (6 bases). CDR1 is LGHNA, CDR2 YNFKEQ, per germline. The CDR3 contains 14 residues. The CDR3 DNA reads TGTGCCAACAGCCAAGCGGGTAACCAAGAGACCCAGTACTTA. It yields the protein CANSQAGNQETQYL.

By sample share, this clonotype is medium-sized. The chain recombines TRBV12-3 or TRBV12-4 with TRBJ2-1; 7 bases line up with TRBD1. The CDR3 has 15 residues. The V segment lost 7 bases and the J segment 3 bases; nucleotides outside the gene matches: 9. The CDR3 DNA sequence: TGTGCCAGCACCCGAGGGACAGCTAGCTACAATGAGCAGTTCTTC. Translated: CASTRGTASYNEQFF.

This clonotype was seen only once. The V call is TRBV4-2, the J call TRBJ1-5, with no clear D. V was cut by 1 base and J by 10 bases, with 11 bases left in between. The CDR3 is made up of 13 amino acids. Germline assignment: CDR1 LGHNA and CDR2 YNFKEQ. CDR3 DNA: TGTGCCAGCAGCCAAGTAGCGAGCGGACCCCAGCATTTT. It specifies CASSQVASGPQHF.

This clonotype has only one observation. This is likely a read error, given that the CDR3 carries no conserved phenylalanine or tryptophan at its end. The rearrangement joins TRBV20-1 to TRBJ2-1; 7 positions match TRBD2. CDR3 length: 14 amino acids. With 5 bases clipped from V and 3 bases from J, the junction kept 7 bases outside the gene matches. Germline CDR1 reads DFQATT; CDR2 reads SNEGSKA (reference sequence). Here the CDR3 reads CSAVRLADYNEQFS. The CDR3 DNA reads TGCAGTGCTGTTCGACTAGCCGACTACAATGAGCAGTTCTCC.

This clonotype has at least ten counts. The DNA for the CDR3 is TGCAGTGCTAGAGATCTCGGGACTAGCGGCCAAGAGACCCAGTACTTC. It yields the protein CSARDLGTSGQETQYF. The J gene is TRBJ2-5, the V gene TRBV20-1, with 11 positions matching TRBD2. Germline V lookup: CDR1 DFQATT, CDR2 SNEGSKA (reference sequence). Trimming cost V 0 bases and J 1 base; bases outside gene matches: 4. The CDR3 consists of 16 residues.

The V call is TRBV20-1, the J call TRBJ2-7; the match to TRBD1 covers 11 bases. V dropped 4 bases and J dropped 1; count of bases not matched to a gene: 3. CDR1 DFQATT and CDR2 SNEGSKA come from the germline V gene (reference sequence). The CDR3 is 14 residues long. CDR3 residues: CSATGQGASYEQYF. The CDR3 bases are TGCAGTGCTACAGGACAGGGGGCTTCCTACGAGCAGTACTTC.

This clonotype was observed a handful of times. This chain links TRBV6-6 with TRBJ1-2; D is uncertain. V lost 2 bases and J lost 6, with 13 bases in between. This CDR3 contains 14 residues. Germline CDR1 MNHNY, CDR2 SVGAGI (reference sequence). The CDR3 DNA reads TGTGCCAGCAGTTACCGGGAAGTCTTAGATGGCTACACCTTC. This translates into CASSYREVLDGYTF.

Concerning this clonotype: Without the conserved terminal phenylalanine or tryptophan, this CDR3 likely stems from a read error. Because the CDR3's place on the DNA is in doubt, the DNA is left out and the CDR3 is given as listed by TCRdb. The chain combines TRBV10-3 with TRBJ2-1; TRBD2 was called by the table and not checked on the DNA. The germline gives CDR1 ENHRY, CDR2 SYGVKD. The length of the CDR3 is 16 amino acids, counting both ends. CDR3 sequence: CAISDPSGTNTDEQLI.

This clonotype was observed a handful of times. Mismatch with germline at one junction end may stem from a read error. J is TRBJ1-1 and V is TRBV11-1; 7 positions agree with TRBD1. Germline V gene lookup returns CDR1 SGHAT and CDR2 FQDESV (reference sequence). The CDR3 consists of 14 residues. The DNA of the CDR3 is TGTACCAGCAGCTTAGACGACAGGGACACTGAAGCTTTCTTT. Translation gives CTSSLDDRDTEAFF.

The chain joins TRBV11-2 to TRBJ2-1; D is unresolved. CDR1 is SGHAT and CDR2 is FQNNGV in the germline V gene. This CDR3 region has 14 residues. V lost 1 base and J 5 bases, leaving 9 bases between the germline ends. CDR3 loop: CASSLGRIDNEQFF. For the CDR3, the DNA is TGTGCCAGCAGCTTAGGAAGGATAGACAATGAGCAGTTCTTC.

The rearrangement links TRBV6-6 to TRBJ2-2; weak D call: TRBD2 (7 bases). This CDR3 spans 14 amino acids. Trimming took 10 bases from V and 3 from J, leaving 15 bases between them. Germline V lookup: CDR1 MNHNY, CDR2 SVGAGI (reference sequence). The CDR3 here is CANRGGGDTGELFF. The CDR3 nucleotides are TGTGCCAACCGGGGAGGGGGAGACACCGGGGAGCTGTTTTTT.

In regard to this clonotype: One base away lies a much larger clone, so this may be a sequencing read error. V and J are TRBV5-4 and TRBJ1-3; possibly TRBD1 for D (5 bases). V was shortened by 3 bases and J by 2 bases, with 12 bases between the two germline ends. The germline CDR1 and CDR2 sequences are SGHNT and YYREEE (reference sequence). This CDR3 contains 15 residues. Here the CDR3 reads CASSYTWGPGNTIYF. As DNA, the CDR3 is TGTGCCAGCAGCTACACATGGGGCCCTGGAAACACCATATATTTT.

In this sample, this clonotype turned up many times. The chain has TRBV30 and TRBJ2-1; D not certain. The V and J ends lost 2 bases and 4 bases respectively, with 9 bases between them. Germline V gives CDR1 GTSNPN, CDR2 SVGIG (reference sequence). The CDR3 has 13 residues. The CDR3 protein is CAWSSGDYNEQFF. DNA for the CDR3: TGTGCCTGGAGTTCCGGTGATTACAATGAGCAGTTCTTC.

The chain has TRBV2 and TRBJ2-7; 13 bases line up with TRBD2. Germline V gene lookup returns CDR1 SNHLY and CDR2 FYNNEI. The CDR3 contains 13 residues. The junction had 4 bases not matched to a gene; V was cut back by 8 bases and J by 6 bases. CDR3 DNA: TGTGCCAGCGGACTAGCGGGAGATGGCGAGCAGTACGTC. Its protein product is CASGLAGDGEQYV.

The J gene is TRBJ1-1, the V gene TRBV10-3; 7 bases fit TRBD1. V trimming: 10 bases; J trimming: 8 bases; junction bases outside the gene matches: 7. CDR3 length equals 11 residues. CDR1 ENHRY and CDR2 SYGVKD come from the germline V gene. The CDR3 DNA follows: TGTGCCAGCTTGGGACAGCAAGAAGCTTTCTTT. This codes for CASLGQQEAFF.

This clonotype was found many times. This chain joins TRBV20-1 and TRBJ2-1; 9 bases are a match to TRBD2. The CDR3 loop spans 14 amino acids. The junction had 6 bases not matched to a gene; V was cut back by 2 bases and J by 7 bases. Germline CDR1 and CDR2: DFQATT and SNEGSKA (reference sequence). The CDR3 is CSARRTSAWNEQFF. The DNA of the CDR3 is TGCAGTGCTAGAAGGACTAGCGCCTGGAATGAGCAGTTCTTC.

The chain carries TRBV11-2 and TRBJ2-5; D is possibly TRBD2 (6 bases). The CDR3 sequence is 17 residues long. Germline-derived CDR1 and CDR2 are SGHAT and FQNNGV. The V gene lost 8 bases and the J gene lost 1 base, with 23 bases spanning the gap. The CDR3: CASCSTGGIPPQETQYF. The CDR3, as DNA: TGTGCCAGCTGCAGTACAGGAGGGATACCCCCCCAAGAGACCCAGTACTTC.

This clonotype was seen a single time. No conserved phenylalanine or tryptophan is present at the end of the CDR3, so a read error is the likely explanation. J is TRBJ1-1 and V is TRBV11-3, with a possible D match to TRBD1 (5 bases). The germline gives CDR1 SGHNT, CDR2 YENEEA. The V and J ends lost 1 base and 3 bases respectively, with 15 bases between them. This CDR3 contains 16 residues. The CDR3 loop is CASSLGIVWGHTEAFV. DNA for the CDR3: TGTGCCAGCAGCTTAGGGATTGTGTGGGGACACACTGAAGCTTTCGTT.

Only one count was recorded for this clonotype. This may stem from a read error, because a much larger clone lies one nucleotide away. The chain joins TRBV10-2 to TRBJ2-3, with TRBD2 matching over 7 bases. The V gene's germline CDR1 is WSHSY and CDR2 SAAADI. The CDR3 is 15 amino acids. The CDR3: CASSGTGGGADTPYF. The CDR3 DNA is TGCGCCAGCAGTGGAACGGGGGGAGGGGCAGATACGCCGTATTTT.

Concerning this clonotype: Its ends do not fully match the called genes, so a read error is possible. Here the CDR3 DNA reads TGCACCAGCGGCCAAGAACCATCGAGGGGTACCAACACCGGGGATCTGTTTTTT. Residues: CTSGQEPSRGTNTGDLFF. This sequence joins TRBV4-1 and TRBJ2-2; D could derive from TRBD1 or TRBD2 (5 bases each). There are 18 residues in the CDR3. The germline gives CDR1 MGHRA, CDR2 YSYEKL.

The chain recombines TRBV6-5 with TRBJ2-2; D is ambiguous. The germline V gene has CDR1 MNHEY and CDR2 SVGAGI. This CDR3 region has 16 residues. The V end lost 6 bases, the J end lost 5 bases, and 19 bases lay between the germline ends. The chain's CDR3 is CASRHWRSDSTGELFF. DNA for the CDR3: TGTGCCAGCAGACACTGGCGGAGTGATTCTACCGGGGAGCTGTTTTTT.

The chain couples TRBV5-4 to TRBJ2-5; D not certain. CDR3 length: 15 residues. CDR1 is SGHNT, CDR2 YYREEE, per germline (reference sequence). The V and J ends lost 0 bases and 4 bases respectively, with 13 bases between them. CDR3 DNA: TGTGCCAGCAGCTTGGGCCTGCATGGAAGAGAGACCCAGTACTTC. This codes for CASSLGLHGRETQYF.

Note on this clonotype: The junction does not match germline at one end; this may be a read error. The genes are TRBV4-2 and TRBJ1-1, with TRBD1 identical over 7 bases. CDR3 length: 16 residues. The germline V gene encodes CDR1 LGHNA and CDR2 YNFKEQ. CDR3 nucleotide sequence: TGTGCCATCAGCTCAAGTCCGGGACAGATGAACACTGAAGCTTTCTTT. As protein: CAISSSPGQMNTEAFF.

By sample fraction, this clonotype is medium-sized (0.01 to 0.1%). The V call is TRBV5-6, the J call TRBJ2-1; D may be TRBD1 (7 bases). Trimming took 0 bases from V and 4 from J, leaving 14 bases between them. This CDR3 has 16 residues. Germline V gene lookup returns CDR1 SGHDT and CDR2 YYEEEE. The chain's CDR3 is CASSLGGRGAYNEQFF. The DNA of the CDR3 is TGTGCCAGCAGCTTGGGGGGCAGGGGGGCTTACAATGAGCAGTTCTTC.

There are many counts of this clonotype. The rearrangement joins TRBV12-3 or TRBV12-4 to TRBJ2-1, with D possibly called TRBD1 or TRBD2 (5 bases each). Trimming cost V 8 bases and J 8 bases, with 10 bases left between them. The CDR3 has 11 amino acids. CDR3 sequence: CASGASHEQFF. In DNA, the CDR3 is TGTGCCAGCGGGGCTAGCCATGAGCAGTTCTTC.

Note on this clonotype: A read error may explain this, as a much larger clone is one base away. The V call is TRBV29-1, the J call TRBJ1-2; no reliable D call. CDR1 and CDR2 (germline): SQVTM, ANQGSEA. Trimming pared 3 bases from V and 6 bases from J, leaving 14 bases between. CDR3 length equals 13 residues. In DNA form, the CDR3 reads TGCAGCGTTGATGATTCTAGGAGAGATGGCTACACCTTC. This codes for CSVDDSRRDGYTF.

Comments on this clonotype: At one of its ends the junction is not consistent with the germline gene, which may arise from a read error. The chain carries TRBV20-1 and TRBJ1-4; 9 bases line up with TRBD1. The CDR3 runs 15 residues. The germline V gene encodes CDR1 DFQATT and CDR2 SNEGSKA (reference sequence). Here the CDR3 DNA reads TGCAGTGCTATACGTCACAGGGGGCTGGGGGAAAAACTGTTTTTC. Its protein is CSAIRHRGLGEKLFF.

Comments on this clonotype: A read error may explain this, as a much larger clone is one base away. This rearrangement joins TRBV11-2 to TRBJ2-1; 14 positions agree with TRBD2. This CDR3 is built from 17 residues. V trimming: 4 bases; J trimming: 9 bases; junction bases outside the gene matches: 11. The V gene's germline CDR1 is SGHAT and CDR2 FQNNGV. The CDR3: CASSYRGGTSGSSEQFF. CDR3 coding DNA: TGTGCCAGCAGCTACCGGGGTGGGACTAGCGGGAGTAGTGAGCAGTTCTTC.